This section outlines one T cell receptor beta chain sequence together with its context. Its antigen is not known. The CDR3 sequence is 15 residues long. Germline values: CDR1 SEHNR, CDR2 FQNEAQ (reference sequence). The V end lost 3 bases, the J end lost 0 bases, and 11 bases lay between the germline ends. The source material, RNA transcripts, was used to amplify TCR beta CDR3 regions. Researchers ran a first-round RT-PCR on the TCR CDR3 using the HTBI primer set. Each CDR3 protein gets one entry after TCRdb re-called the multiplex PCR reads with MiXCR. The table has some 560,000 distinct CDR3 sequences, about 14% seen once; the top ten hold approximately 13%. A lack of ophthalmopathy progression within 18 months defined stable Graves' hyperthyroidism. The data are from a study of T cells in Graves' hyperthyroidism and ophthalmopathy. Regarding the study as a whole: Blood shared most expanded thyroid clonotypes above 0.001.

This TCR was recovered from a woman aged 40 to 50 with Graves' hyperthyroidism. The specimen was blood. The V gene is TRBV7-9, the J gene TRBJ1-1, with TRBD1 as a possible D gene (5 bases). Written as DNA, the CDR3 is TGTGCCAGCAGCTTGCAGGGTGGCATGAACACTGAAGCTTTCTTT. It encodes CASSLQGGMNTEAFF. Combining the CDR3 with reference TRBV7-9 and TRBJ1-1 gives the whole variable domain DTGVSQNPRHKITKRGQNVTFRCDPISEHNRLYWYRQTLGQGPEFLTYFQNEAQLEKSRLLSDRFSAERPKGSFSTLEIQRTEQGDSAMYLCASSLQGGMNTEAFFGQGTRLTVV.